The 4 T cell receptor beta chains in this list originate from one sample, sequenced in a study of T cell changes during pregnancy in multiple sclerosis. Clones were sequenced by immunoSEQ multiplex PCR, and TCRdb holds only the in-frame ones, with some missing. The sample lists 85,000 to 90,000 clones, 94% occurring once. The input for sequencing was peripheral blood, taken after pregnancy. These receptors were taken from a female donor in good health, enrolled as a control in a pregnancy study.

V usage is TRBV7-8 and J usage is TRBJ2-1; the D gene is possibly TRBD1 (5 bases). Trimming pared 3 bases from V and 6 bases from J, leaving 12 bases between. Germline assignment: CDR1 SGHVS and CDR2 FQNEAQ. The CDR3 runs to 14 residues. The CDR3 reads CASSFRAGINEQFF. The DNA for the CDR3 is TGTGCCAGCAGCTTCAGGGCTGGGATCAATGAGCAGTTCTTC.

This CDR3 is CASSPSPKAEYF. DNA of the CDR3: TGTGCCAGCAGCCCTAGCCCTAAAGCGGAGTACTTC. This chain joins TRBV6-5 and TRBJ2-5; weak D call: TRBD2 (5 bases). Germline V lookup: CDR1 MNHEY, CDR2 SVGAGI. V lost 6 bases, J lost 12 bases, and 17 bases lay in between. The CDR3 is 12 residues long.

The rearrangement links TRBV7-2 to TRBJ2-1; D is unresolved. The CDR3 totals 13 residues. Trimming pared 0 bases from V and 10 bases from J, leaving 10 bases between. Germline V gene data show CDR1 as SGHTA and CDR2 as FQGNSA. For the CDR3, the DNA is TGTGCCAGCAGCTTAGCCCTACGAGGCGAGCAGTTCTTC. Protein product: CASSLALRGEQFF.

This clone was recorded only once. V is TRBV7-9 and J is TRBJ1-1; 11 bases are a match to TRBD1. CDR3 length: 15 amino acids. The germline gives CDR1 SEHNR, CDR2 FQNEAQ (reference sequence). J lost 6 bases, V lost 6 bases, and 9 bases had no gene match. This CDR3 is CASRVAGTGGAEAFF. The DNA of the CDR3 is TGTGCCAGCAGAGTCGCCGGGACAGGGGGTGCTGAAGCTTTCTTT.